Here is one TCR beta chain with its context. This sample was included in a study of cytomegalovirus exposure and HLA in healthy donors. Looking at the study overall: Per a later analysis, the roughly 690 first-cohort and 120 validation repertoires shared one platform.

Germline CDR1 and CDR2: MDHEN and SYDVKM. Deletions cut 6 bases from V and 9 bases from J, with 15 bases between. CDR3 length: 14 residues. The assay was immunoSEQ multiplex PCR, and TCRdb's table has in-frame clones only and misses some. The sample shows some 150,000 clones, approximately 86% of them seen only once. The study drew the donors from its roughly 120-subject validation cohort, separate from the roughly 700-subject first cohort. The clonotype originates from a woman in her late teens or twenties in good health and CMV-seropositive. The sequencing sample was made of PBMCs. This chain connects TRBV28 to TRBJ1-6; D unresolved. Here the CDR3 DNA reads TGTGCCAGCAGCCCACAGATTTTGGGTTCACCCCTCCACTTT. Its protein is CASSPQILGSPLHF.